This T cell receptor beta chain comes out of a study of blood T cell repertoires in COVID-19. V shed 7 bases and J 0 bases; nucleotides not matched to a gene: 7. Germline loops: CDR1 SQVTM, CDR2 ANQGSEA. The CDR3 extends over 15 amino acids. The authors' processing: Amplifying reference gene primers gave estimates of nucleated cell counts. Only in-frame clones appear in the TCRdb table, and some are missing; sequencing was by immunoSEQ multiplex PCR. V, J and clone size were drawn from that table, and D and trimming were deduced from the DNA. The sample records 60,000 or so clones, more than 55% being singletons.

V usage is TRBV29-1 and J usage is TRBJ2-2; the match to TRBD1 covers 8 bases. The receptor was isolated from a woman in her fifties or sixties who had been exposed to COVID-19. Sequencing was done on a sample of PBMCs or T cells enriched from blood (not recorded which). In nucleotides, the CDR3 is TGCAGCGCCCCCGGACAGGGTTCGAACACCGGGGAGCTGTTTTTT. Protein: CSAPGQGSNTGELFF.